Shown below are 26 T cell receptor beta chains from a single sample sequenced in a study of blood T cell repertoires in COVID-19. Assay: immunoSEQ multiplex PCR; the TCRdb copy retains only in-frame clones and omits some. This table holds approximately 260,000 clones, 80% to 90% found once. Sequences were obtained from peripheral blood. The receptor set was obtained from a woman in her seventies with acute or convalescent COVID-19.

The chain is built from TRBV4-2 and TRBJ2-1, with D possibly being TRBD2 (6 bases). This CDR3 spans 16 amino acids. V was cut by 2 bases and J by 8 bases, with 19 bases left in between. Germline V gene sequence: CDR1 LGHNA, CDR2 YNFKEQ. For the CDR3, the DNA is TGTGCCAGCAGCCAACGCACCGCCGGACTAATCGATGAGCAGTTCTTC. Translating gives CASSQRTAGLIDEQFF.

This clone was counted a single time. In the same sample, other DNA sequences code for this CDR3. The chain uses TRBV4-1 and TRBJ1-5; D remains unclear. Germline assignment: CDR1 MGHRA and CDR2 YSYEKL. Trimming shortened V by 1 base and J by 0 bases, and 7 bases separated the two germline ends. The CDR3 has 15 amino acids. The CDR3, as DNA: TGCGCCAGCAGCCAAGGAACGGGTAGCAATCAGCCCCAGCATTTT. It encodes CASSQGTGSNQPQHF.

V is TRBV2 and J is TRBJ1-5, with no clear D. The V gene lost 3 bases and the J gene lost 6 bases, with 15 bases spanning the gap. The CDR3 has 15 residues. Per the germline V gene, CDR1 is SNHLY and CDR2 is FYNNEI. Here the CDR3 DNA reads TGTGCCAGCAGTGATGACTTGAGGGCGAGTCAGCCCCAGCATTTT. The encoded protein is CASSDDLRASQPQHF.

In DNA form, the CDR3 reads TGTGCCAGCAGTGAAAGGACTTTCTCTGGAAACACCATATATTTT. It is translated as CASSERTFSGNTIYF. The chain has TRBV6-1 and TRBJ1-3, with D unclear. Germline loops: CDR1 MNHNS, CDR2 SASEGT. CDR3 length equals 15 residues. The V gene lost 2 bases and the J gene lost 0 bases, with 8 bases spanning the gap.

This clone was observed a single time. CDR3 nucleotides: TGTGCCAGCAGCTTAGTAAGCCAAAACACTGAAGCTTTCTTT. Translating gives CASSLVSQNTEAFF. V gene TRBV5-4 combines with J gene TRBJ1-1; D uncertain. Germline CDR1 SGHNT, CDR2 YYREEE (reference sequence). Trimming cost V 2 bases and J 2 bases, with 10 bases left between them. This CDR3 region has 14 residues. Supplemented by reference TRBV5-4 and TRBJ1-1, the full variable domain reads ETGVTQSPTHLIKTRGQQVTLRCSSQSGHNTVSWYQQALGQGPQFIFQYYREEENGRGNFPPRFSGLQFPNYSSELNVNALELDDSALYLCASSLVSQNTEAFFGQGTRLTVV.

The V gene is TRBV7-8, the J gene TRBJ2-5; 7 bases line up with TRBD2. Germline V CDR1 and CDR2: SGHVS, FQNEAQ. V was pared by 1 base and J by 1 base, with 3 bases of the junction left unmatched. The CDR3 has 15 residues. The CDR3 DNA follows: TGTGCCAGCAGCTTAGTTCCTAGCGGCCAAGAGACCCAGTACTTC. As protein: CASSLVPSGQETQYF.

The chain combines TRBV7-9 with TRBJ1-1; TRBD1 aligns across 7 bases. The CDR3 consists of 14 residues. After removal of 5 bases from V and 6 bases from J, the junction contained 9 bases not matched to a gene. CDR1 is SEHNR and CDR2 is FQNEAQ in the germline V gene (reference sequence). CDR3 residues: CASSGQVYGAEAFF. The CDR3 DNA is TGTGCCAGCAGCGGACAGGTCTACGGCGCTGAAGCTTTCTTT.

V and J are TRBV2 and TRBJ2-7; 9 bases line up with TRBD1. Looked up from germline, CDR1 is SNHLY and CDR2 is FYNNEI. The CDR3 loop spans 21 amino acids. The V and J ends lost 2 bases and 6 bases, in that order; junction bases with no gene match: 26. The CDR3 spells CASSERFSLGGLGTGRFEQYF. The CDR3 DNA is TGTGCCAGCAGTGAACGTTTTTCTTTGGGGGGGCTCGGGACAGGGCGCTTCGAGCAGTACTTC.

This chain's CDR3 is CASKFGGGAYEQYF. DNA for the CDR3: TGCGCCAGCAAATTCGGTGGCGGGGCCTACGAGCAGTACTTC. This rearrangement joins TRBV5-1 to TRBJ2-7; maybe TRBD2 (6 bases). In germline, CDR1 is SGHRS, CDR2 YFSETQ. The CDR3 has 14 residues. V gave up 6 bases and J gave up 2 bases, with 15 bases separating them.

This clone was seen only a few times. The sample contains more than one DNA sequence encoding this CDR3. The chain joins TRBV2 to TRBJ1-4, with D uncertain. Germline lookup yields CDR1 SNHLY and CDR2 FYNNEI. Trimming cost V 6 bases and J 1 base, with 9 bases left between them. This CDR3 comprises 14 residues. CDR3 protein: CASRRVGTNEKLFF. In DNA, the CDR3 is TGTGCCAGCAGGAGGGTAGGAACTAATGAAAAACTGTTTTTT.

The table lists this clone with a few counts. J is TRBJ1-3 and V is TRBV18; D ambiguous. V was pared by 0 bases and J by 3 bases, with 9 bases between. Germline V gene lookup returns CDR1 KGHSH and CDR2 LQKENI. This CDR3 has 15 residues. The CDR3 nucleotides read TGTGCCAGCTCACCACCGGCCCAGATTGGAAACACCATATATTTT. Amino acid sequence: CASSPPAQIGNTIYF. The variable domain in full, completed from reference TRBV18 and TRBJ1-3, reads NAGVMQNPRHLVRRRGQEARLRCSPMKGHSHVYWYRQLPEEGLKFMVYLQKENIIDESGMPKERFSAEFPKEGPSILRIQQVVRGDSAAYFCASSPPAQIGNTIYFGEGSWLTVV.

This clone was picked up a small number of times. CDR3 loop: CATSPGQGYYGYTF. The CDR3 DNA is TGCGCCACCTCTCCGGGACAGGGGTACTATGGCTACACCTTC. This rearrangement joins TRBV4-1 to TRBJ1-2; the match to TRBD1 covers 10 bases. CDR3 length: 14 amino acids. In germline, CDR1 is MGHRA, CDR2 YSYEKL. The V gene end was trimmed by 10 bases and the J gene end by 3 bases; junction bases not matched to a gene: 8.

The CDR3 here is CAWTRGQVNTEAFF. The DNA for the CDR3 is TGTGCCTGGACCCGGGGACAGGTGAACACTGAAGCTTTCTTT. The chain joins TRBV30 to TRBJ1-1; 8 positions match TRBD1. The V gene's germline CDR1 is GTSNPN and CDR2 SVGIG (reference sequence). Germline trimming cut 4 bases from V and 0 bases from J; bases unmatched to any gene: 4. The CDR3 has 14 residues.

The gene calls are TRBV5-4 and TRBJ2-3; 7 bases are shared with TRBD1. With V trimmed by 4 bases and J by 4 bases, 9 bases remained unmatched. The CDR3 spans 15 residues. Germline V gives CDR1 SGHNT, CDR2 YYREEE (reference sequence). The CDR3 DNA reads TGTGCCAGCAGCCCCTCAGGGGGTGGCGCAGATACGCAGTATTTT. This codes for CASSPSGGGADTQYF.

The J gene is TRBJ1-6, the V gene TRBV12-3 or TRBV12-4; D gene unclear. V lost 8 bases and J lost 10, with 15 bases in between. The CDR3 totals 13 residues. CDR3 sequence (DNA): TGTGCCAGCCAGTCGGGTTTTCGCTCACCCCTCCACTTT. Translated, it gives CASQSGFRSPLHF.

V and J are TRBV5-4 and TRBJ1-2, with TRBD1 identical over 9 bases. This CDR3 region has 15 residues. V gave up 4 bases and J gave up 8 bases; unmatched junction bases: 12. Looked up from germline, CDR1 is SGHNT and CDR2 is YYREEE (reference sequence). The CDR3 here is CASSPDGRTGEGYTF. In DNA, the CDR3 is TGTGCCAGCAGCCCGGATGGGAGGACAGGGGAAGGCTACACCTTC.

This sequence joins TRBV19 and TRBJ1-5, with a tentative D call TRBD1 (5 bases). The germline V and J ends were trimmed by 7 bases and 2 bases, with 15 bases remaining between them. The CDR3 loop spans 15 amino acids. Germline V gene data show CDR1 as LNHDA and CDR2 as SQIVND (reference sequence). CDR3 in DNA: TGTGCCAGTAAAGGGGTTTCCTATGGCAATCAGCCCCAGCATTTT. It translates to CASKGVSYGNQPQHF.

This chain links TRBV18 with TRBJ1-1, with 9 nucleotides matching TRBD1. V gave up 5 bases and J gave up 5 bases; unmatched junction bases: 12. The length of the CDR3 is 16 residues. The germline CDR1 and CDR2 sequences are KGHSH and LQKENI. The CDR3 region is CASSEQGALGRTEAFF. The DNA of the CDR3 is TGTGCCAGCTCAGAACAGGGGGCGCTTGGCCGGACTGAAGCTTTCTTT.

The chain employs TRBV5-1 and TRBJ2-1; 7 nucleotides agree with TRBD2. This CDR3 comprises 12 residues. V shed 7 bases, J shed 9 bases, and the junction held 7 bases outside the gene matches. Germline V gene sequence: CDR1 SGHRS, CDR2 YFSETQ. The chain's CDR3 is CASGGTISEQFF. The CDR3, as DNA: TGCGCCAGCGGGGGGACTATCAGTGAGCAGTTCTTC. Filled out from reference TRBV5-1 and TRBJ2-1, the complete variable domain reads KAGVTQTPRYLIKTRGQQVTLSCSPISGHRSVSWYQQTPGQGLQFLFEYFSETQRNKGNFPGRFSGRQFSNSRSEMNVSTLELGDSALYLCASGGTISEQFFGPGTRLTVL.

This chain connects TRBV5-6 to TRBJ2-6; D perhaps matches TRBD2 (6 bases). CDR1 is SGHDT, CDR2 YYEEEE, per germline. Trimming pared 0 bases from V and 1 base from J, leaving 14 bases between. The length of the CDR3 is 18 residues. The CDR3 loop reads CASSLVGGSYSGANVLTF. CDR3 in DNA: TGTGCCAGCAGCTTGGTGGGGGGAAGTTATTCTGGGGCCAACGTCCTGACTTTC.

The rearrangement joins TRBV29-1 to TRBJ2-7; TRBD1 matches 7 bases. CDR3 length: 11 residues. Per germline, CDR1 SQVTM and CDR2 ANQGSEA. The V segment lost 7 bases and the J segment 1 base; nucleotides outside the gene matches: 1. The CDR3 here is CSARGSYEQYF. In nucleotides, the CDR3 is TGCAGCGCCAGGGGGTCCTACGAGCAGTACTTC.

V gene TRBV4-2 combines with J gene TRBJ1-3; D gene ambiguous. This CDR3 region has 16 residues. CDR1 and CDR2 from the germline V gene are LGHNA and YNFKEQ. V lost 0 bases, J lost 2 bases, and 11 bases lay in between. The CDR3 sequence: CASSQESGRTGNTIYF. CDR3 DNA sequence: TGTGCCAGCAGCCAAGAAAGCGGGAGAACTGGAAACACCATATATTTT.

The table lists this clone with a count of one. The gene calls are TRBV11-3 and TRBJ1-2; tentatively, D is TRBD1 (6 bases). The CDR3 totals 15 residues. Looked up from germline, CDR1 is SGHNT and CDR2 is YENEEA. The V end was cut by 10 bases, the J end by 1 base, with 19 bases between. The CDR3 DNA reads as TGTGCCATTTCACAGGGAGGGCAAGGTAACTATGGCTACACCTTC. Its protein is CAISQGGQGNYGYTF.

CDR3 sequence: CASGGVRLNTEAFF. CDR3 nucleotides: TGTGCCAGCGGAGGGGTCCGCTTGAACACTGAAGCTTTCTTT. The chain has TRBV2 and TRBJ1-1, with D perhaps TRBD1 (5 bases). This CDR3 region has 14 residues. Germline V CDR1 and CDR2: SNHLY, FYNNEI. The ends were cut back, 8 bases at V and 0 bases at J, with 13 bases in the middle. The variable domain in full, completed from reference TRBV2 and TRBJ1-1, reads EPEVTQTPSHQVTQMGQEVILRCVPISNHLYFYWYRQILGQKVEFLVSFYNNEISEKSEIFDDQFSVERPDGSNFTLKIRSTKLEDSAMYFCASGGVRLNTEAFFGQGTRLTVV.

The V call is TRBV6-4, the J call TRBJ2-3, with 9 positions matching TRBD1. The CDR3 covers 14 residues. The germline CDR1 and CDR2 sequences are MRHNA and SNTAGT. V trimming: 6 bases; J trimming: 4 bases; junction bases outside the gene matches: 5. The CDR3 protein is CASRGQGISDTQYF. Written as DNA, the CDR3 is TGTGCCAGCAGGGGACAGGGTATATCAGATACGCAGTATTTT.

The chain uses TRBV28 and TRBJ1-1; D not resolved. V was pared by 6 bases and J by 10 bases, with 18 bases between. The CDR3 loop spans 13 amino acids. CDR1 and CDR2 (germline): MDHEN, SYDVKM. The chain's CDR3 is CASSQRPDTRAFF. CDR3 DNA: TGTGCCAGCAGCCAAAGGCCTGATACTAGAGCTTTCTTT.